This entry lists 18 T cell receptor beta chains sequenced from one sample in a study of T cells in Graves' hyperthyroidism and ophthalmopathy. Regions amplified from RNA transcripts were the TCR beta CDR3 regions. The HTBI primer set served for first-round RT-PCR of the TCR CDR3. A single record per CDR3 protein comes from TCRdb applying MiXCR to the multiplex PCR reads. This table has hundreds of thousands of distinct CDR3 sequences, more than 30% appearing once. Sequenced: blood. Receptors were obtained from a man aged 18-30 years with Graves' hyperthyroidism.

This chain joins TRBV9 and TRBJ2-5, with 7 bases fitting TRBD2. From germline, CDR1 is SGDLS and CDR2 YYNGEE. The CDR3 runs to 14 residues. V was clipped by 5 bases and J by 3 bases; unmatched bases: 7. In DNA form, the CDR3 reads TGTGCCAGCAGTAGGGCGGGAGTAAAAGAGACCCAGTACTTC. It codes for CASSRAGVKETQYF.

V gene TRBV5-1 combines with J gene TRBJ2-2; TRBD1 aligns across 7 bases. J gave up 4 bases and V 3 bases, and 6 bases lay outside the gene matches. Germline CDR1 is SGHRS and CDR2 is YFSETQ. The CDR3 covers 15 residues. CDR3 sequence: CASSWWDSGTGELFF. CDR3 coding DNA: TGCGCCAGCAGCTGGTGGGACAGCGGCACCGGGGAGCTGTTTTTT.

V gene TRBV20-1 combines with J gene TRBJ1-1; D ambiguous. The germline gives CDR1 DFQATT, CDR2 SNEGSKA (reference sequence). The CDR3 is made up of 14 amino acids. Trimming took 1 base from V and 3 from J, leaving 12 bases between them. The CDR3, as DNA: TGCAGTGCTAGAGTCCCCAGGATACACACTGAAGCTTTCTTT. This encodes CSARVPRIHTEAFF.

The gene calls are TRBV7-2 and TRBJ2-7, with 9 positions matching TRBD1. Germline trimming cut 0 bases from V and 5 bases from J; bases unmatched to any gene: 5. This CDR3 spans 15 amino acids. Germline assignment: CDR1 SGHTA and CDR2 FQGNSA. The chain's CDR3 is CASSLAGTGNHEQYF. As DNA, the CDR3 is TGTGCCAGCAGCTTAGCGGGGACAGGGAACCACGAGCAGTACTTC.

The chain carries TRBV6-2 or TRBV6-3 and TRBJ2-7; perhaps D is TRBD1 or TRBD2 (5 bases each). The CDR3 spans 13 residues. V gave up 6 bases and J gave up 5 bases, with 14 bases separating them. CDR1 and CDR2 from the germline V gene are MNHEY and SVGEGT. CDR3 sequence reads: CASRAGTQDEQYF. DNA for the CDR3: TGTGCCAGCAGAGCCGGGACCCAAGACGAGCAGTACTTC.

V usage is TRBV5-1 and J usage is TRBJ1-1, with D perhaps matching TRBD1 (5 bases). The germline V gene has CDR1 SGHRS and CDR2 YFSETQ. This CDR3 has 15 residues. The V gene lost 3 bases and the J gene lost 10 bases, with 22 bases spanning the gap. This chain's CDR3 is CASSSTGTVEAGAFF. CDR3 coding DNA: TGCGCCAGCAGCTCGACCGGGACGGTGGAGGCGGGAGCTTTCTTT.

This clonotype was seen at least ten times. The chain joins TRBV19 to TRBJ1-2, with TRBD1 identical over 8 bases. The germline CDR1 and CDR2 sequences are LNHDA and SQIVND (reference sequence). With 1 base clipped from V and 2 bases from J, the junction kept 3 bases outside the gene matches. This CDR3 is built from 15 residues. The CDR3 protein is CASSIGQGLNYGYTF. In DNA, the CDR3 is TGTGCCAGTAGTATAGGACAGGGGCTAAACTATGGCTACACCTTC.

V and J are TRBV29-1 and TRBJ2-7; D might be TRBD1 (7 bases). V was cut by 8 bases and J by 5 bases, with 16 bases left in between. Looked up from germline, CDR1 is SQVTM and CDR2 is ANQGSEA. The CDR3 is 12 residues long. This CDR3 is CSQGQGGDEQYF. CDR3 DNA sequence: TGCAGCCAAGGCCAGGGGGGCGACGAGCAGTACTTC.

The V and J genes are TRBV3-1 and TRBJ1-2, with D uncertain. CDR3 length equals 15 residues. In germline, CDR1 is LGHDT, CDR2 YNNKEL (reference sequence). Trimming removed 0 bases at V and 8 bases at J, with 16 bases between. CDR3 DNA: TGTGCCAGCAGCCAAGATGCGGCGGGCTCGGGCGGCTACACCTTC. It yields the protein CASSQDAAGSGGYTF.

Notes on this clonotype: Compared with germline, one end of the junction differs, possibly owing to a read error. The V call is TRBV9, the J call TRBJ2-2; TRBD1 is a possible D gene (6 bases). From germline, CDR1 is SGDLS and CDR2 YYNGEE. This CDR3 spans 14 amino acids. CDR3 nucleotides: TGTGCCAGCAGCGTAGAGGCAGGGGAAGGGGAGCTGCTTTTT. It translates to CASSVEAGEGELLF. Supplemented by reference TRBV9 and TRBJ2-2, the full variable domain reads DSGVTQTPKHLITATGQRVTLRCSPRSGDLSVYWYQQSLDQGLQFLIQYYNGEERAKGNILERFSAQQFPDLHSELNLSSLELGDSALYFCASSVEAGEGELLFGEGSRLTVL.

The chain recombines TRBV4-1 with TRBJ2-5; D is unclear. Germline V lookup: CDR1 MGHRA, CDR2 YSYEKL. The ends were cut back, 6 bases at V and 6 bases at J, with 8 bases in the middle. The CDR3 length is 11 residues. The CDR3 DNA reads as TGCGCCAGCAGGAGTTCAAAGACCCAGTACTTC. This sequence encodes CASRSSKTQYF.

This clonotype was detected only a few times. The V and J genes are TRBV12-3 or TRBV12-4 and TRBJ1-2, with 8 nucleotides matching TRBD1. The CDR3 consists of 17 residues. The trim removed 6 bases at V and 7 bases at J, leaving 19 bases unmatched. DNA for the CDR3: TGTGCCAGCAGCCCGCCCCGGACGGGACAGGCCGACTTTGGCTACACCTTC. Amino acid sequence: CASSPPRTGQADFGYTF.

The chain employs TRBV29-1 and TRBJ2-5, with D perhaps TRBD2 (6 bases). The CDR3 runs 14 residues. Between the trimmed V and J ends, which lost 6 bases and 1 base, there was a span of 15 bases. Germline CDR1 SQVTM, CDR2 ANQGSEA. CDR3 DNA: TGCAGCGTCGCCGGGACTCACCGCCAAGAGACCCAGTACTTC. This codes for CSVAGTHRQETQYF.

Many counts were recorded for this clonotype. This rearrangement joins TRBV7-2 to TRBJ1-1, with 7 nucleotides matching TRBD1. The V gene's germline CDR1 is SGHTA and CDR2 FQGNSA. J was trimmed by 0 bases and V by 3 bases; bases with no gene match: 7. The length of the CDR3 is 16 residues. DNA of the CDR3: TGTGCCAGCAGCTTCGACAGGGACTACATGAACACTGAAGCTTTCTTT. Amino acid sequence: CASSFDRDYMNTEAFF.

This clonotype appeared many times. The chain recombines TRBV13 with TRBJ2-5, with D possibly being TRBD2 (5 bases). CDR1 PRHDT and CDR2 FYEKMQ come from the germline V gene (reference sequence). V was shortened by 5 bases and J by 5 bases, with 12 bases between the two germline ends. This CDR3 contains 13 residues. CDR3 region: CASSIGLRETQYF. The CDR3 DNA follows: TGTGCCAGCAGCATCGGACTGAGGGAGACCCAGTACTTC.

This clonotype was counted only a few times. This chain links TRBV4-1 with TRBJ2-5, with D perhaps matching TRBD2 (7 bases). The CDR3 covers 14 residues. The V gene's germline CDR1 is MGHRA and CDR2 YSYEKL. V lost 4 bases to trimming and J lost 5 bases, with 14 bases between them. CDR3 coding DNA: TGCGCCAGCAGCCTGTGGGAGGGGGTGGAGACCCAGTACTTC. This codes for CASSLWEGVETQYF.

This clonotype turned up a few times. This chain joins TRBV19 and TRBJ1-5; D ambiguous. With 5 bases removed from V and 3 bases from J, the gap between germline ends came to 14 bases. This CDR3 is built from 15 residues. The V gene's germline CDR1 is LNHDA and CDR2 SQIVND (reference sequence). The CDR3 loop reads CASSFLEGPNQPQHF. In DNA form, the CDR3 reads TGTGCCAGTAGTTTTCTTGAAGGGCCCAATCAGCCCCAGCATTTT.

The chain couples TRBV4-1 to TRBJ2-7; TRBD2 agrees at 9 bases. This CDR3 spans 16 amino acids. Germline V gene lookup returns CDR1 MGHRA and CDR2 YSYEKL. Trimming took 0 bases from V and 2 from J; bases not matched to a gene: 5. CDR3 bases: TGCGCCAGCAGCCAAGATCCCAGCGGGAGGCCCTACGAGCAGTACTTC. Translating gives CASSQDPSGRPYEQYF.